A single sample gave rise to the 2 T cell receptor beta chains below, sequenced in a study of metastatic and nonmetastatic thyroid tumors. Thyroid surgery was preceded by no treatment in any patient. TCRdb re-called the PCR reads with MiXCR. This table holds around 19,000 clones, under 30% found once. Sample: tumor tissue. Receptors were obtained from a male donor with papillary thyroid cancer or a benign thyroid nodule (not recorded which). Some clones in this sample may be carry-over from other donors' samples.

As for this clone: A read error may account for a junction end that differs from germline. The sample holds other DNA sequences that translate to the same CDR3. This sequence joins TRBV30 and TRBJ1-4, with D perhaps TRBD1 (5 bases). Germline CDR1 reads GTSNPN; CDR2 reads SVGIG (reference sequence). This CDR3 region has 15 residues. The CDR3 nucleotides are TGTGCGTGGAGTGACCGGGGCCGGTATAATGAAAAACTGTTTTTT. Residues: CAWSDRGRYNEKLFF.

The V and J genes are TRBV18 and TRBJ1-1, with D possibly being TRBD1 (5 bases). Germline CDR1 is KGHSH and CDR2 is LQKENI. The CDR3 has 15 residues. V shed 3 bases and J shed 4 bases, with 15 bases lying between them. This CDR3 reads CASSPGGPGVTEAFF. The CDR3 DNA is TGTGCCAGCTCACCCGGCGGACCGGGGGTCACTGAAGCTTTCTTT.